The 24 T cell receptor beta chains listed next were all sequenced from one sample in a study of blood T cell repertoires in COVID-19. Sequenced by immunoSEQ multiplex PCR; TCRdb stores in-frame clones only, minus some. The sample has hundreds of thousands of clones; more than 75% are singletons. Specimen: peripheral blood. The source of these receptors is a woman aged 55-70 years with COVID-19, enrolled during active disease.

The chain employs TRBV28 and TRBJ2-6, with 8 bases matching TRBD1. The germline gives CDR1 MDHEN, CDR2 SYDVKM. After removal of 10 bases from V and 1 base from J, the junction contained 6 bases not matched to a gene. This CDR3 is 15 amino acids long. CDR3 sequence reads: CATKDRASGANVLTF. CDR3 bases: TGTGCCACCAAGGACAGGGCTTCTGGGGCCAACGTCCTGACTTTC.

This clone has only one observation. V gene TRBV7-8 combines with J gene TRBJ1-1; TRBD1 matches 7 bases. This CDR3 has 13 amino acids. Trimming removed 9 bases from V and 5 bases from J; junction bases left unmatched: 9. In germline, CDR1 is SGHVS, CDR2 FQNEAQ. CDR3 in amino acids: CASEQGWRTEAFF. The CDR3 DNA reads as TGTGCCAGTGAACAGGGGTGGCGTACTGAAGCTTTCTTT.

The J gene is TRBJ2-3, the V gene TRBV5-4, with TRBD1 matching over 8 bases. Germline loops: CDR1 SGHNT, CDR2 YYREEE (reference sequence). V shed 3 bases, J shed 3 bases, and the junction held 9 bases outside the gene matches. This CDR3 has 16 amino acids. The CDR3 protein is CASSSSDRALTDTQYF. The CDR3 DNA reads as TGTGCCAGCAGCTCCTCGGACAGGGCCCTAACAGATACGCAGTATTTT.

The gene calls are TRBV6-5 and TRBJ1-3; the match to TRBD1 covers 8 bases. The J segment lost 4 bases and the V segment lost 5 bases, leaving 4 bases of the junction unmatched. Germline CDR1 MNHEY, CDR2 SVGAGI. The CDR3 contains 14 residues. The CDR3 bases are TGTGCCAGCAGTCAGGGGGCTTCGGGAAACACCATATATTTT. Protein: CASSQGASGNTIYF.

The V gene is TRBV11-3, the J gene TRBJ1-1; unclear D gene. The V and J ends lost 6 bases and 1 base respectively, with 12 bases between them. Looked up from germline, CDR1 is SGHNT and CDR2 is YENEEA. The CDR3 consists of 14 residues. CDR3 in DNA: TGTGCCAGCAGGACGGGATCAGAGAACACTGAAGCTTTCTTT. Translation: CASRTGSENTEAFF.

The chain recombines TRBV19 with TRBJ2-6; D is possibly TRBD2 (6 bases). The CDR3 contains 14 residues. The V end was cut by 7 bases, the J end by 4 bases, with 11 bases between. Per germline, CDR1 LNHDA and CDR2 SQIVND (reference sequence). CDR3 coding DNA: TGTGCCAGTAAACCCCGGGGGGGGGCCAACGTCCTGACTTTC. It encodes CASKPRGGANVLTF.

V gene TRBV3-1 (or the pseudogene TRBV3-2) combines with J gene TRBJ1-1, with D possibly being TRBD1 (6 bases). This CDR3 is 16 amino acids long. V shed 0 bases and J shed 4 bases, with 15 bases lying between them. Germline CDR1 is LGHDT and CDR2 is YNNKEL (reference sequence). CDR3 sequence reads: CASSQDLGRGSTEAFF. The CDR3 DNA reads TGTGCCAGCAGCCAAGATCTTGGCAGGGGTAGCACTGAAGCTTTCTTT.

The chain combines TRBV5-6 with TRBJ1-1; possibly TRBD1 for D (6 bases). Germline V gives CDR1 SGHDT, CDR2 YYEEEE. With 0 bases removed from V and 3 bases from J, the gap between germline ends came to 6 bases. The CDR3 totals 13 residues. The DNA for the CDR3 is TGTGCCAGCAGCTTGGACAGGGACACTGAAGCTTTCTTT. Translated: CASSLDRDTEAFF.

The V call is TRBV12-3 or TRBV12-4, the J call TRBJ2-7; the D gene is possibly TRBD1 (5 bases). V was pared by 3 bases and J by 5 bases, with 11 bases between. There are 13 residues in the CDR3. This CDR3 is CASSFIGAHEQYF. CDR3 nucleotide sequence: TGTGCCAGCAGTTTTATAGGGGCCCACGAGCAGTACTTC.

The chain employs TRBV15 and TRBJ1-2, with TRBD1 identical over 8 bases. Germline V CDR1 and CDR2: LNHNV, YYDKDF (reference sequence). The V and J ends lost 0 bases and 8 bases, in that order; junction bases with no gene match: 8. The CDR3 is 15 amino acids. The CDR3 nucleotides read TGTGCCACCAGCAGAGATTCGGGACAGGTATTAGGCTACACCTTC. Translated: CATSRDSGQVLGYTF.

This chain uses TRBV10-2 with TRBJ1-4, with D perhaps TRBD1 (5 bases). This CDR3 is built from 13 residues. Germline CDR1 reads WSHSY; CDR2 reads SAAADI. The V end lost 6 bases, the J end lost 4 bases, and 9 bases lay between the germline ends. The CDR3 region is CASRAGLNEKLFF. The CDR3 coding sequence is TGCGCCAGCAGGGCGGGACTTAATGAAAAACTGTTTTTT.

The count of this clone is one. The chain uses TRBV28 and TRBJ1-2; D gene unclear. This CDR3 is 12 amino acids long. Germline-derived CDR1 and CDR2 are MDHEN and SYDVKM. Deletions cut 10 bases from V and 2 bases from J, with 11 bases between. In DNA, the CDR3 is TGTGCCACCTACACAGTGAACTATGGCTACACCTTC. This sequence encodes CATYTVNYGYTF.

The chain joins TRBV9 to TRBJ1-1; D is possibly TRBD1 (6 bases). The CDR3 sequence is 13 residues long. The germline V and J ends were trimmed by 0 bases and 8 bases, with 11 bases remaining between them. Germline V gene sequence: CDR1 SGDLS, CDR2 YYNGEE. In DNA, the CDR3 is TGTGCCAGCAGCGTAGGTACGGGGACAGAAGCTTTCTTT. Residues: CASSVGTGTEAFF.

On this clone itself: The junction departs from germline at one end; a sequencing error may be responsible. The gene calls are TRBV3-1 (or the pseudogene TRBV3-2) and TRBJ2-5; 11 nucleotides agree with TRBD2. Germline lookup yields CDR1 LGHDT and CDR2 YNNKEL (reference sequence). This CDR3 region has 13 residues. CDR3 residues: CASSQDLAGGPHF. Here the CDR3 DNA reads TGTGCCAGCAGCCAAGACCTAGCGGGGGGTCCCCACTTC.

The chain couples TRBV14 to TRBJ2-5; D remains ambiguous. Looked up from germline, CDR1 is SGHDN and CDR2 is FVKESK. The CDR3 loop spans 15 amino acids. The ends were cut back, 1 base at V and 4 bases at J, with 13 bases in the middle. This chain's CDR3 is CASSQGQAHGETQYF. The CDR3 nucleotides read TGTGCCAGCAGCCAAGGGCAGGCCCACGGAGAGACCCAGTACTTC.

This clone was observed a few times. The rearrangement uses TRBV27 and TRBJ1-5, with 7 bases matching TRBD1. Trimming at V came to 8 bases and at J to 3 bases, leaving 10 bases not matched to a gene. Germline CDR1 reads MNHEY; CDR2 reads SMNVEV (reference sequence). This CDR3 has 15 amino acids. The CDR3 sequence is CASPIAGTVNQPQHF. Here the CDR3 DNA reads TGTGCCAGCCCAATCGCCGGGACAGTCAATCAGCCCCAGCATTTT.

The chain employs TRBV7-9 and TRBJ1-5; 7 nucleotides agree with TRBD1. The V gene end was trimmed by 4 bases and the J gene end by 5 bases; junction bases not matched to a gene: 5. CDR3 length equals 14 residues. CDR1 is SEHNR and CDR2 is FQNEAQ in the germline V gene (reference sequence). The CDR3 loop is CASSSDREYQPQHF. DNA for the CDR3: TGTGCCAGCAGCTCCGACAGGGAGTATCAGCCCCAGCATTTT.

The rearrangement uses TRBV3-1 (or the pseudogene TRBV3-2) and TRBJ2-5; TRBD2 is a possible D gene (5 bases). The CDR3 runs 14 residues. V lost 3 bases, J lost 4 bases, and 12 bases lay in between. The germline V gene encodes CDR1 LGHDT and CDR2 YNNKEL (reference sequence). The CDR3: CASSQPGSGETQYF. The CDR3 nucleotides read TGTGCCAGCAGCCAGCCCGGAAGCGGAGAGACCCAGTACTTC.

This clone has a handful of counts. The J gene is TRBJ1-6, the V gene TRBV7-9; 9 bases agree with TRBD1. Losses at the gene ends were 3 bases for V and 5 bases for J; bases not matched to a gene: 2. The CDR3 is 15 amino acids. CDR1 is SEHNR and CDR2 is FQNEAQ in the germline V gene (reference sequence). The CDR3 nucleotides read TGTGCCAGCAGCTTGACAGGGGGTAATAATTCACCCCTCCACTTT. This sequence encodes CASSLTGGNNSPLHF.

V gene TRBV15 combines with J gene TRBJ2-5; 13 nucleotides align to TRBD2. The CDR3 extends over 17 amino acids. J lost 5 bases, V lost 2 bases, and 8 bases had no gene match. Germline V gene sequence: CDR1 LNHNV, CDR2 YYDKDF (reference sequence). CDR3 nucleotides: TGTGCCACCAGCAGACATCAACGACTAGCGGGAGGCGAGACCCAGTACTTC. The encoded protein is CATSRHQRLAGGETQYF.

The chain uses TRBV10-2 and TRBJ2-7, with 11 positions matching TRBD1. This CDR3 comprises 13 residues. CDR1 and CDR2 (germline): WSHSY, SAAADI. Germline trimming cut 8 bases from V and 2 bases from J; bases unmatched to any gene: 2. CDR3 residues: CASRTGGTYEQYF. The CDR3, as DNA: TGCGCCAGCCGGACAGGGGGCACCTACGAGCAGTACTTC.

The V call is TRBV6-5, the J call TRBJ2-7, with 9 bases fitting TRBD2. The J segment lost 6 bases and the V segment lost 6 bases, leaving 0 bases of the junction unmatched. The germline V gene has CDR1 MNHEY and CDR2 SVGAGI. The CDR3 is made up of 11 amino acids. The CDR3 DNA follows: TGTGCCAGCAGACTAGCGGGCGAGCAGTACTTC. This encodes CASRLAGEQYF.

The J gene is TRBJ1-2, the V gene TRBV19; no clear D gene. The CDR3 loop spans 12 amino acids. The germline CDR1 and CDR2 sequences are LNHDA and SQIVND (reference sequence). Trimming stripped 7 bases from V and 3 bases from J, with 9 bases between. CDR3 sequence (DNA): TGTGCCAGTAAGCGGGCGGACTATGGCTACACCTTC. Its translation is CASKRADYGYTF.

V is TRBV5-1 and J is TRBJ2-3; possible D gene TRBD2, 6 bases. Germline CDR1 SGHRS, CDR2 YFSETQ. CDR3 length: 16 residues. V shed 4 bases and J shed 4 bases, with 19 bases lying between them. The CDR3 bases are TGCGCCAGCAGCATTCCTTTAGGAGGGGCCGCAGATACGCAGTATTTT. Its translation is CASSIPLGGAADTQYF.